The 25 T cell receptor beta chains reported below all come from one sample, sequenced in a study of T cells and Merkel cell carcinoma outcomes. Repertoires were generated with immunoSEQ multiplex PCR, while TCRdb's copy carries only in-frame clones and drops some. The sample contains about 15,000 clones, more than 80% of which appear only once. Sample: tumor tissue from Merkel cell carcinoma. The receptors here all came from a human donor with Merkel cell carcinoma.

This chain uses TRBV6-5 with TRBJ1-1; 10 bases fit TRBD1. This CDR3 contains 15 residues. J lost 5 bases, V lost 5 bases, and 8 bases had no gene match. CDR1 is MNHEY, CDR2 SVGAGI, per germline. DNA for the CDR3: TGTGCCAGCAGTCCCTCTTCGGGACAGGGGACTGAAGCTTTCTTT. This codes for CASSPSSGQGTEAFF.

The chain has TRBV9 and TRBJ2-3, with 9 nucleotides matching TRBD2. CDR1 is SGDLS, CDR2 YYNGEE, per germline. V gave up 4 bases and J gave up 0 bases; unmatched junction bases: 12. The CDR3 covers 18 residues. CDR3 protein: CASSSRRLADPSTDTQYF. The CDR3 DNA reads as TGTGCCAGCAGCTCAAGACGACTAGCGGACCCTAGCACAGATACGCAGTATTTT. The whole variable domain, remainder taken from reference TRBV9 and TRBJ2-3, is DSGVTQTPKHLITATGQRVTLRCSPRSGDLSVYWYQQSLDQGLQFLIQYYNGEERAKGNILERFSAQQFPDLHSELNLSSLELGDSALYFCASSSRRLADPSTDTQYFGPGTRLTVL.

This clone was detected only a few times. The gene calls are TRBV7-3 and TRBJ2-3; TRBD1 matches 7 bases. Losses at the gene ends were 3 bases for V and 0 bases for J; bases not matched to a gene: 6. The germline gives CDR1 SGHTA, CDR2 FQGTGA. This CDR3 has 16 amino acids. The CDR3 coding sequence is TGTGCCAGCAGCTTTCAGACAGGGTTTAGCACAGATACGCAGTATTTT. This gives the protein CASSFQTGFSTDTQYF.

V usage is TRBV19 and J usage is TRBJ1-1; TRBD1 agrees at 8 bases. The germline CDR1 and CDR2 sequences are LNHDA and SQIVND (reference sequence). The length of the CDR3 is 14 residues. Trimming took 6 bases from V and 3 from J; bases not matched to a gene: 6. Written as DNA, the CDR3 is TGTGCCAGTAGAATGGACAGGGTTTACACTGAAGCTTTCTTT. It encodes CASRMDRVYTEAFF. Based on the CDR3 plus reference TRBV19 and TRBJ1-1, the full variable domain is DGGITQSPKYLFRKEGQNVTLSCEQNLNHDAMYWYRQDPGQGLRLIYYSQIVNDFQKGDIAEGYSVSREKKESFPLTVTSAQKNPTAFYLCASRMDRVYTEAFFGQGTRLTVV.

The chain employs TRBV6-1 and TRBJ1-1, with D perhaps TRBD1 (6 bases). The CDR3 sequence is 15 residues long. Germline values: CDR1 MNHNS, CDR2 SASEGT. Trimming removed 6 bases at V and 1 base at J, with 15 bases between. Written as DNA, the CDR3 is TGTGCCAGCAGCGAACGGACAGTGACGAACACTGAAGCTTTCTTT. Residues: CASSERTVTNTEAFF.

The chain has TRBV6-6 and TRBJ2-7; TRBD2 agrees at 14 bases. With 6 bases clipped from V and 3 bases from J, the junction kept 4 bases outside the gene matches. Per the germline V gene, CDR1 is MNHNY and CDR2 is SVGAGI (reference sequence). There are 15 residues in the CDR3. The CDR3 nucleotides are TGTGCCAGCAGGACGACTAGCGGGAGGGGCTACGAGCAGTACTTC. Translation: CASRTTSGRGYEQYF.

The J gene is TRBJ1-5, the V gene TRBV18; a possible D gene is TRBD1 (6 bases). The length of the CDR3 is 15 residues. Germline lookup yields CDR1 KGHSH and CDR2 LQKENI. Trimming took off 3 bases at V and 2 bases at J, with 11 bases between the two ends. The chain's CDR3 is CASSPSGVGNQPQHF. DNA for the CDR3: TGTGCCAGCTCACCCTCAGGGGTTGGCAATCAGCCCCAGCATTTT.

The CDR3 loop reads CASSRDLNEKLFF. CDR3 nucleotides: TGTGCCAGCAGCCGGGACCTTAATGAAAAACTGTTTTTT. This chain joins TRBV11-2 and TRBJ1-4; a weak D match, TRBD1 (5 bases). The CDR3 contains 13 residues. V shed 5 bases and J shed 4 bases, with 8 bases lying between them. CDR1 is SGHAT, CDR2 FQNNGV, per germline.

The chain uses TRBV5-1 and TRBJ2-3, with TRBD2 matching over 8 bases. CDR3 length: 15 residues. With V trimmed by 4 bases and J by 5 bases, 9 bases remained unmatched. Germline loops: CDR1 SGHRS, CDR2 YFSETQ. CDR3 nucleotides: TGCGCCAGCAGCAGTAGGGCGGGGGGCCTAGATACGCAGTATTTT. Amino acids: CASSSRAGGLDTQYF.

CDR3 DNA sequence: TGTGCCAGCAGCGTCACTAGCGGGAGGGGCGAGCAGTACTTC. Amino acid sequence: CASSVTSGRGEQYF. V gene TRBV9 combines with J gene TRBJ2-7; 13 nucleotides line up with TRBD2. This CDR3 contains 14 residues. Germline-derived CDR1 and CDR2 are SGDLS and YYNGEE. V shed 2 bases, J shed 6 bases, and the junction held 2 bases outside the gene matches.

The V call is TRBV4-1, the J call TRBJ1-1, with a weak D call TRBD1 (5 bases). Germline CDR1 and CDR2: MGHRA and YSYEKL. The CDR3 has 15 amino acids. The V and J ends lost 7 bases and 1 base respectively, with 16 bases between them. The DNA of the CDR3 is TGCGCCAGCAACTCGGGGGGTTTTACGAACACTGAAGCTTTCTTT. Its protein is CASNSGGFTNTEAFF.

This sequence joins TRBV19 and TRBJ1-5; TRBD1 might be the D (6 bases). The CDR3 contains 15 residues. Between the trimmed V and J ends, which lost 10 bases and 0 bases, there was a span of 16 bases. Germline CDR1 is LNHDA and CDR2 is SQIVND (reference sequence). CDR3 nucleotide sequence: TGTGCCACCTCTTACAGGGAGGGTAGCAATCAGCCCCAGCATTTT. As protein: CATSYREGSNQPQHF.

This clone occurred once. The chain couples TRBV28 to TRBJ1-6, with no clear D. CDR3 length: 14 residues. Trimming removed 8 bases from V and 5 bases from J, with 13 bases in between. Germline V gene data show CDR1 as MDHEN and CDR2 as SYDVKM. Written as DNA, the CDR3 is TGTGCCAGCGTGCGGGGTTTCAATAATTCACCCCTCCACTTT. It translates to CASVRGFNNSPLHF. Full variable domain (missing parts from reference TRBV28 and TRBJ1-6): DVKVTQSSRYLVKRTGEKVFLECVQDMDHENMFWYRQDPGLGLRLIYFSYDVKMKEKGDIPEGYSVSREKKERFSLILESASTNQTSMYLCASVRGFNNSPLHFGNGTRLTVT.

This chain connects TRBV5-1 to TRBJ2-5; D might be TRBD1 (6 bases). The CDR3 extends over 15 amino acids. The germline CDR1 and CDR2 sequences are SGHRS and YFSETQ. The ends were cut back, 3 bases at V and 2 bases at J, with 14 bases in the middle. The chain's CDR3 is CASSSSGASQETQYF. In DNA, the CDR3 is TGCGCCAGCAGCTCCTCAGGGGCGTCACAAGAGACCCAGTACTTC.

This sequence joins TRBV2 and TRBJ1-5; TRBD1 matches 7 bases. CDR1 is SNHLY and CDR2 is FYNNEI in the germline V gene. V shed 4 bases, J shed 2 bases, and the junction held 5 bases outside the gene matches. CDR3 length equals 15 residues. The CDR3 is CASSGQGLGNQPQHF. Here the CDR3 DNA reads TGTGCCAGCAGTGGACAGGGATTGGGCAATCAGCCCCAGCATTTT.

This clone has just a few counts. The chain recombines TRBV28 with TRBJ1-1; D gene ambiguous. Trimming cost V 7 bases and J 6 bases, with 21 bases left between them. This CDR3 spans 15 amino acids. Germline V lookup: CDR1 MDHEN, CDR2 SYDVKM. The CDR3 reads CASKATKGVIPEAFF. CDR3 in DNA: TGTGCCAGCAAAGCTACTAAGGGAGTCATTCCTGAAGCTTTCTTT.

The chain combines TRBV28 with TRBJ2-7; 9 bases are a match to TRBD1. The V gene's germline CDR1 is MDHEN and CDR2 SYDVKM. CDR3 size: 15 residues. The trim removed 1 base at V and 2 bases at J, leaving 3 bases unmatched. The CDR3 DNA is TGTGCCAGCAGTTTATACAGGGGGCAACCCTACGAGCAGTACTTC. The encoded protein is CASSLYRGQPYEQYF.

The genes are TRBV6-4 and TRBJ2-2; D tentatively reads TRBD1 or TRBD2 (5 bases each). Germline CDR1 is MRHNA and CDR2 is SNTAGT. The CDR3 is 19 amino acids. Trimming pared 0 bases from V and 2 bases from J, leaving 19 bases between. CDR3 in DNA: TGTGCCAGCAGTGACTCGACGGGGCCGACAGAAGACAACACCGGGGAGCTGTTTTTT. Protein: CASSDSTGPTEDNTGELFF.

The rearrangement links TRBV6-4 to TRBJ2-3; D might be TRBD1 or TRBD2, each matching 6 bases. This CDR3 has 16 amino acids. Trimming took off 0 bases at V and 1 base at J, with 11 bases between the two ends. The germline V gene has CDR1 MRHNA and CDR2 SNTAGT. The CDR3 nucleotides are TGTGCCAGCAGTGACTCCAGGGGAGGAGGCACAGATACGCAGTATTTT. Its translation is CASSDSRGGGTDTQYF.

This sequence joins TRBV4-2 and TRBJ1-2; TRBD1 might be the D (5 bases). Trimming pared 1 base from V and 4 bases from J, leaving 16 bases between. The CDR3 sequence is 16 residues long. The germline gives CDR1 LGHNA, CDR2 YNFKEQ. CDR3 protein: CASSQGVGGESYGYTF. CDR3 DNA sequence: TGTGCCAGCAGCCAAGGAGTGGGGGGGGAGAGCTATGGCTACACCTTC.

This chain joins TRBV21-1 and TRBJ1-5. TRBV21-1 is a known pseudogene. The CDR3 totals 13 residues. DNA for the CDR3: TGTGCCAGCAGCGGGGTTTTCAATCAGCCCCAGCATTTT. Its translation is CASSGVFNQPQHF.

The chain couples TRBV5-5 to TRBJ1-1, with TRBD1 as a possible D gene (6 bases). The CDR3 runs to 12 residues. V was clipped by 2 bases and J by 8 bases, with 10 bases between them. The V gene's germline CDR1 is SGHKS and CDR2 YYEKEE (reference sequence). CDR3 in DNA: TGTGCCAGCAGCTTCTCCGGGACAGAAGCTTTCTTT. It encodes CASSFSGTEAFF. Combining the CDR3 with reference TRBV5-5 and TRBJ1-1 gives the whole variable domain DAGVTQSPTHLIKTRGQQVTLRCSPISGHKSVSWYQQVLGQGPQFIFQYYEKEERGRGNFPDRFSARQFPNYSSELNVNALLLGDSALYLCASSFSGTEAFFGQGTRLTVV.

This sequence joins TRBV5-1 and TRBJ1-5, with D unresolved. Between the trimmed V and J ends, which lost 4 bases and 0 bases, there was a span of 5 bases. Germline V gene lookup returns CDR1 SGHRS and CDR2 YFSETQ. This CDR3 region has 13 residues. The CDR3 DNA is TGCGCCAGCAGCCCCAATAGCAATCAGCCCCAGCATTTT. It yields the protein CASSPNSNQPQHF. Full variable domain (outside the CDR3, taken from reference TRBV5-1 and TRBJ1-5): KAGVTQTPRYLIKTRGQQVTLSCSPISGHRSVSWYQQTPGQGLQFLFEYFSETQRNKGNFPGRFSGRQFSNSRSEMNVSTLELGDSALYLCASSPNSNQPQHFGDGTRLSIL.

This clone was recorded once. V gene TRBV18 combines with J gene TRBJ1-1; D uncertain. This CDR3 spans 12 amino acids. The germline gives CDR1 KGHSH, CDR2 LQKENI. Between the trimmed V and J ends, which lost 2 bases and 7 bases, there was a span of 8 bases. This CDR3 reads CASSPVGYEAFF. The CDR3 DNA follows: TGTGCCAGCTCACCAGTGGGGTATGAAGCTTTCTTT.

J is TRBJ1-1 and V is TRBV28; the D gene is possibly TRBD1 (6 bases). CDR3 length: 13 residues. Germline V gene data show CDR1 as MDHEN and CDR2 as SYDVKM. V lost 1 base and J 9 bases, leaving 12 bases between the germline ends. The CDR3: CASSLSGANKAFF. In nucleotides, the CDR3 is TGTGCCAGCAGTTTATCAGGGGCCAATAAAGCTTTCTTT. The complete variable domain, with remaining parts taken from reference TRBV28 and TRBJ1-1, reads DVKVTQSSRYLVKRTGEKVFLECVQDMDHENMFWYRQDPGLGLRLIYFSYDVKMKEKGDIPEGYSVSREKKERFSLILESASTNQTSMYLCASSLSGANKAFFGQGTRLTVV.